The rows below give T cell receptor beta chains drawn from one sample of a study of T cells in Graves' hyperthyroidism and ophthalmopathy. In TCRdb, the multiplex PCR reads were re-called with MiXCR into one record per CDR3 protein. The data show approximately 590,000 distinct CDR3 sequences, about 45% seen once. Specimen: peripheral blood or thyroid tissue (not recorded which). These receptors were collected from a woman younger than 30 with Graves' hyperthyroidism. Both conserved end residues are part of each CDR3.

12 | TRBV20-1 | CSADSGPYEQYF
15 | TRBV10-1 | CASSEGRAGDTEAFF
15 | TRBV7-9 | CASSLGGTSDYEQYF
14 | TRBV12-3/TRBV12-4 | CASSLGRRSTEAFF
15 | TRBV7-9 | CASSRGDSRPYEQYF
14 | TRBV5-6 | CASSFGPGANVLTF
15 | TRBV5-8 | CASSFRDRALETQHF
12 | TRBV7-9 | CASSLAADTQYF
14 | TRBV10-2 | CASRTDGWNSPLHF
14 | TRBV7-8 | CASSPRDRGPEQYF
14 | TRBV12-3/TRBV12-4 | CASSVTSLSYEQYF
12 | TRBV29-1 | CSVERQLSGYTF
11 | TRBV10-3 | CAVRGGETQYF
15 | TRBV19 | CASSIAQGVHYGYTF
17 | TRBV19 | CASSILGTDYSNQPQHF
16 | TRBV7-2 | CASSLMAQGAREKLFF
14 | TRBV29-1 | CSDRGLRVNYGYTF
18 | TRBV7-6 | CASSSGGVGVLGGTEQYF
13 | TRBV14 | CASRGGGTYEQYF
14 | TRBV12-3/TRBV12-4 | CASSFSSGGLLLHF